These T cell receptor beta chains were read from a single sample in a study of regulatory T cells in long-lasting Graves disease. TCRdb reprocessed the multiplex PCR reads with MiXCR, giving one entry per CDR3 protein. The sample includes about 530,000 distinct CDR3 sequences, about 16% of them seen just once. The same sample was also used in a study of T cells in Graves' hyperthyroidism and ophthalmopathy.

Sequencing was performed on peripheral blood mononuclear cells (PBMCs), taken at new diagnosis, from a patient treated with antithyroid drugs. The receptor source for this set is a woman aged 35-65 years with Graves disease. Both conserved end residues are part of each CDR3. D genes are given only for firm matches. Rows give clone size only sometimes, using once, few, many, or a class for an expanded clone.

d_gene: .; j_gene: TRBJ2-7; v_gene: TRBV3-1; abundance: many; CDR3nt: TGTGCCAGCAGCCCCTCCCGGGGTAGCGGCGAGCAGTACTTC; CDR3aa: CASSPSRGSGEQYF
d_gene: .; j_gene: TRBJ1-1; v_gene: TRBV5-6; abundance: .; CDR3nt: TGTGCCAGCAGCTTGGGGGTGGGGAACACTGAAGCTTTCTTT; CDR3aa: CASSLGVGNTEAFF
d_gene: .; j_gene: TRBJ1-5; v_gene: TRBV2; abundance: many; CDR3nt: TGTGCCAGCATTATGTTTCCCGGCGGCAATCAGCCCCAGCATTTT; CDR3aa: CASIMFPGGNQPQHF
d_gene: TRBD1; j_gene: TRBJ2-7; v_gene: TRBV10-3; abundance: few; CDR3nt: TGTGCCATCAGTGTGCAGACAGGGGCGGCCTACGAGCAGTACTTC; CDR3aa: CAISVQTGAAYEQYF
d_gene: .; j_gene: TRBJ2-5; v_gene: TRBV20-1; abundance: many; CDR3nt: TGCAGTGCTAGAGATCCAGGGAAAGAGACCCAGTACTTC; CDR3aa: CSARDPGKETQYF
d_gene: .; j_gene: TRBJ1-2; v_gene: TRBV11-2; abundance: .; CDR3nt: TGTGCCAGCAGCTTAAATTTCTTTCCAGGGTCTGGCTACACCTTC; CDR3aa: CASSLNFFPGSGYTF
d_gene: .; j_gene: TRBJ2-3; v_gene: TRBV5-1; abundance: few; CDR3nt: TGCGCCAGCAGCTTGCGGGGGTTTCTTACGATCGTAAACACAGATACGCAGTATTTT; CDR3aa: CASSLRGFLTIVNTDTQYF
d_gene: .; j_gene: TRBJ2-1; v_gene: TRBV7-3; abundance: many; CDR3nt: TGTGCCAGCAGCTTACGGTCCGGGGGTTACAATGAGCAGTTCTTC; CDR3aa: CASSLRSGGYNEQFF
d_gene: .; j_gene: TRBJ1-1; v_gene: TRBV10-3; abundance: many; CDR3nt: TGTGCCATCAGTGACAATGTCGGCACTGAAGCTTTCTTT; CDR3aa: CAISDNVGTEAFF
d_gene: .; j_gene: TRBJ2-5; v_gene: TRBV6-1; abundance: .; CDR3nt: TGTGCCAGCAGTGCCTTTGCGGGGTTTCAGTACTTC; CDR3aa: CASSAFAGFQYF
d_gene: .; j_gene: TRBJ1-5; v_gene: TRBV7-2; abundance: many; CDR3nt: TGTGCCAGCAGCGACCCGTATAGCAATCAGCCCCAGCATTTT; CDR3aa: CASSDPYSNQPQHF
d_gene: .; j_gene: TRBJ1-5; v_gene: TRBV3-1; abundance: .; CDR3nt: TGTGCCAGCAGCCAAGACTTGTCAGAGAATCAGCCCCAGCATTTT; CDR3aa: CASSQDLSENQPQHF
d_gene: TRBD2; j_gene: TRBJ2-3; v_gene: TRBV20-1; abundance: many; CDR3nt: TGCAGTGCTAGAGATTTGCTAGCGGTCACAGATACGCAGTATTTT; CDR3aa: CSARDLLAVTDTQYF
d_gene: TRBD2; j_gene: TRBJ2-1; v_gene: TRBV6-2/TRBV6-3; abundance: .; CDR3nt: TGTGCCAGCAGACCCTCGGGGGGGCGTAATGAGCAGTTCTTC; CDR3aa: CASRPSGGRNEQFF
d_gene: TRBD1; j_gene: TRBJ2-3; v_gene: TRBV6-1; abundance: .; CDR3nt: TGTGCCAGCAGTCTGTCACGACCGGGACAGGGGGTGTATTTT; CDR3aa: CASSLSRPGQGVYF
d_gene: .; j_gene: TRBJ2-7; v_gene: TRBV3-1; abundance: many; CDR3nt: TGTGCCAGCAGCCACCGGGACTCCGACGAGCAGTACTTC; CDR3aa: CASSHRDSDEQYF
d_gene: .; j_gene: TRBJ2-2; v_gene: TRBV19; abundance: .; CDR3nt: TGTGCCAGTAGTACGGCCCCACCCCCCGGGGAGCTGTTTTTT; CDR3aa: CASSTAPPPGELFF
d_gene: TRBD2; j_gene: TRBJ2-3; v_gene: TRBV29-1; abundance: many; CDR3nt: TGCAGCGTTGACAGGGAGGGCGGCACAGATACGCAGTATTTT; CDR3aa: CSVDREGGTDTQYF
d_gene: TRBD1; j_gene: TRBJ1-2; v_gene: TRBV20-1; abundance: .; CDR3nt: TGCAGTGCCTCGACAGGGTTCGATGGCTACACCTTC; CDR3aa: CSASTGFDGYTF
d_gene: TRBD2; j_gene: TRBJ2-5; v_gene: TRBV19; abundance: .; CDR3nt: TGTGCCAGTACCCCGGGACTAGCGGAGCAAGAGACCCAGTACTTC; CDR3aa: CASTPGLAEQETQYF
d_gene: .; j_gene: TRBJ2-7; v_gene: TRBV11-2; abundance: many; CDR3nt: TGTGCCAGCAGCTTGGGGGTTTTGAGGGATAGCTCCTACGAGCAGTACTTC; CDR3aa: CASSLGVLRDSSYEQYF
d_gene: .; j_gene: TRBJ2-1; v_gene: TRBV29-1; abundance: many; CDR3nt: TGCAGCGTAAGAAGACCCGGTACTAACAATGAGCAGTTCTTC; CDR3aa: CSVRRPGTNNEQFF
d_gene: .; j_gene: TRBJ2-1; v_gene: TRBV3-1; abundance: many; CDR3nt: TGTGCCAGCAGTCCCTGGACCGGCGACAATGAGCAGTTCTTC; CDR3aa: CASSPWTGDNEQFF